This is a list of T cell receptor beta chains from one sample in a study of human T cells and chemical hapten exposure. Via MiXCR, TCRdb re-called the RACE reads, giving one row per CDR3 protein. Among around 99,000 distinct CDR3 sequences listed, roughly a tenth were seen once. Sequencing was performed on whole blood, taken in connection with sensitization to the hapten diphenylcyclopropenone (DPC). The receptor source for this set is a woman aged 40 to 55 with alopecia areata. Some clones in this sample may be carry-over from other donors' samples. The CDR3 runs from the conserved cysteine through the conserved F or W. The order of the fields is clone size, J gene, D gene, CDR3 length, V gene, CDR3 DNA, CDR3 protein. D genes are given only for firm matches. Rows give clone size only sometimes, using once, few, many, or a class for an expanded clone.

>many|TRBJ1-2|-|11|TRBV7-2
TGTGCCAGCAGCTTAAACTATGGCTACACCTTC
CASSLNYGYTF
>-|TRBJ2-4|TRBD1|14|TRBV19
TGTGCCAGTAGTAACCGGGACAGGGGGTACATTCAGTACTTC
CASSNRDRGYIQYF
>many|TRBJ2-3|TRBD2|14|TRBV12-3/TRBV12-4
TGTGCCAGCAGGACAAGCGGGGGGGCAGATACGCAGTATTTT
CASRTSGGADTQYF
>-|TRBJ2-3|-|13|TRBV12-3/TRBV12-4
TGTGCCAGCAGTGGCGGGACCACAGATACGCAGTATTTT
CASSGGTTDTQYF
>-|TRBJ1-1|-|15|TRBV7-2
TGTGCCAGCAGCCCACCGGCTGGGAGCGGCACTGAAGCTTTCTTT
CASSPPAGSGTEAFF
>few|TRBJ1-6|TRBD1|17|TRBV7-8
TGTGCCAGCAGCCCCGAGGGGACAGGGGTATATAATTCACCCCTCCACTTT
CASSPEGTGVYNSPLHF
>many|TRBJ1-5|-|14|TRBV5-5
TGTGCCAGCAGCCTGGGGAGTAGCAATCAGCCCCAGCATTTT
CASSLGSSNQPQHF
>many|TRBJ1-1|-|14|TRBV6-5
TGTGCCAGCAGTTATTCCTCGATGAACACTGAAGCTTTCTTT
CASSYSSMNTEAFF
>few|TRBJ1-5|-|15|TRBV7-8
TGTGCCAGCAGCACCGGGACGAGGAAAAATCAGCCCCAGCATTTT
CASSTGTRKNQPQHF
>-|TRBJ1-6|-|11|TRBV6-6
TGTGCCAGCAGTACAGGGTCGGCTCTCCACTTT
CASSTGSALHF
>many|TRBJ1-6|-|12|TRBV11-2
TGTGCCAGCAGCTCCGGAGATTCACCCCTCCACTTT
CASSSGDSPLHF
>-|TRBJ1-2|-|13|TRBV18
TGTGCCAGCTCCCCAGAGGGGGACTATGGCTACACCTTC
CASSPEGDYGYTF
>few|TRBJ2-2|-|18|TRBV19
TGTGCCAGTAGTCGTATCCCCCTCGGACAGTCGAACACCGGGGAGCTGTTTTTT
CASSRIPLGQSNTGELFF
>few|TRBJ2-7|-|13|TRBV5-1
TGCGCCAGCAGCGCGACACAGAGTTACGAGCAGTACTTC
CASSATQSYEQYF
>few|TRBJ2-1|-|15|TRBV6-2/TRBV6-3
TGTGCCAGCAGCTCTGGGCCCCACTCCTACAATGAGCAGTTCTTC
CASSSGPHSYNEQFF
>many|TRBJ2-7|-|16|TRBV27
TGTGCCAGCAGTTTAGATGTGCAACGGTCCTCCTACGAGCAGTACTTC
CASSLDVQRSSYEQYF
>few|TRBJ1-4|-|13|TRBV25-1
TGTGCCAGCAGCCAAAAAACAGGGGAAAAACTGTTTTTT
CASSQKTGEKLFF
>many|TRBJ1-2|-|16|TRBV4-3
TGCGCCAGCAGCCAAGACGGTGACAGGCCTACCTATGGCTACACCTTC
CASSQDGDRPTYGYTF
>few|TRBJ1-5|-|15|TRBV20-1
TGCAGTGCCGCTCACCTTGACGGTAGCAATCAGCCCCAGCATTTT
CSAAHLDGSNQPQHF
>-|TRBJ1-4|-|12|TRBV28
TGTGCCAGCAGTGGAGGGTATGGAAAACTGTTTTTT
CASSGGYGKLFF
>few|TRBJ2-7|-|12|TRBV29-1
TGCAGCGCAATCCTCGGGGGCTACGAGCAGTACTTC
CSAILGGYEQYF
>many|TRBJ2-1|TRBD2|15|TRBV6-4
TGTGCCAGCAGTGAGCGGGGGGGCTCCTACAATGAGCAGTTCTTC
CASSERGGSYNEQFF
>few|TRBJ1-2|-|14|TRBV18
TGTGCCAGCTCACCGAGGGAAGCTAACTATGGCTACACCTTC
CASSPREANYGYTF
>few|TRBJ2-1|TRBD2|15|TRBV7-6
TGTGCCAGCAGCCCCGCGGGACTAGCTCCCAATGAGCAGTTCTTC
CASSPAGLAPNEQFF
>-|TRBJ1-6|TRBD1|16|TRBV7-8
TGTGCCAGCAGCTTAGTCGAGGGGGCGTATAATTCACCCCTCCACTTT
CASSLVEGAYNSPLHF
>many|TRBJ2-3|-|13|TRBV4-2
TGTGCCAGCAGCCGCAGGGGTGGAGATACGCAGTATTTT
CASSRRGGDTQYF
>many|TRBJ2-5|TRBD1|17|TRBV15
TGTGCCACCAGCAGAGAGGGACAGGGGTACCCACAAGAGACCCAGTACTTC
CATSREGQGYPQETQYF
>many|TRBJ2-7|TRBD1|14|TRBV5-1
TGCGCCAGCAGCAAAGGACAGGGTCTGAGCGAGCAGTACTTC
CASSKGQGLSEQYF
>-|TRBJ2-7|-|12|TRBV7-9
TGTGCCAGCAGCACCGGGACTGATGAGCAGTACTTC
CASSTGTDEQYF
>-|TRBJ2-5|-|11|TRBV20-1
TGCAGTCTCGGCAAGCAAGAGACCCAGTACTTC
CSLGKQETQYF
>few|TRBJ2-7|TRBD2|16|TRBV6-5
TGTGCCAGCAGTTACTCACCTAGCGGGGGATACTACGAGCAGTACTTC
CASSYSPSGGYYEQYF
>-|TRBJ2-2|-|13|TRBV7-8
TGTGCCAGCAGCCCCGGACCTACCGGGGAGCTGCTTTTT
CASSPGPTGELLF
>few|TRBJ1-4|TRBD1|20|TRBV18
TGTGCCAGCTCACCTTTACAGGGGTCTCTCCCGAAGACAACTAATGAAAAACTGTTTTTT
CASSPLQGSLPKTTNEKLFF
>few|TRBJ1-6|-|13|TRBV7-2
TGTGCCAGCAGCTCCTCCCCAGCTCGACCCCTCCACTTT
CASSSSPARPLHF
>many|TRBJ1-2|-|15|TRBV7-2
TGTGCCAGCAGCTTAGTACAGACTTCTCACTATGGCTACACCTTC
CASSLVQTSHYGYTF
>many|TRBJ2-7|TRBD2|13|TRBV6-5
TGTGCCAGCAGCGGGAGGGGTCTCGACGAGCAGTACTTC
CASSGRGLDEQYF
>few|TRBJ2-6|TRBD1|16|TRBV18
TGTGCCAGCTCACCAGACAGGGTCTCAGGGGCCAACGTCCTGACTTTC
CASSPDRVSGANVLTF
>many|TRBJ2-4|TRBD2|20|TRBV6-4
TGTGCCAGCAGTGACTCTTGGACTAGCGGGGGGGGGACCTCCAAAAACATTCAGTACTTC
CASSDSWTSGGGTSKNIQYF
>few|TRBJ1-2|-|13|TRBV18
TGTGCCAGCTCCCTCGAGGACGACTATGGCTACACCTTC
CASSLEDDYGYTF
>many|TRBJ1-4|-|13|TRBV6-5
TGTGCCAGGACTGTGGCAACTAATGAAAAACTGTTTTTT
CARTVATNEKLFF
>-|TRBJ2-1|-|15|TRBV11-2
TGTGCCAGCAGCCCCCCCCCAATATCCTACAATGAGCAGTTCTTC
CASSPPPISYNEQFF
>many|TRBJ1-6|-|19|TRBV4-1
TGCGCCAGCAGCCAAGGTGCGCGTGGGAAGGACTCCTATAATTCACCCCTCCACTTT
CASSQGARGKDSYNSPLHF
>many|TRBJ2-2|-|14|TRBV6-4
TGTGCCAGCAGTGAACGGGCGGAGTCTGGGGAGCTGTTTTTT
CASSERAESGELFF
>-|TRBJ2-6|-|15|TRBV19
TGTGCCAGTAGTGGCCAGAGCTCTGGGGCCAACGTCCTGACTTTC
CASSGQSSGANVLTF
>few|TRBJ1-2|TRBD1|14|TRBV12-3/TRBV12-4
TGTGCCAGCAGGGGGACAGGGTCTAACTATGGCTACACCTTC
CASRGTGSNYGYTF